This passage covers 10 T cell receptor beta chains from one sample sequenced in a study of T cells in Graves' hyperthyroidism and ophthalmopathy. Researchers amplified the TCR beta CDR3 regions from RNA transcripts. The HTBI primer set was used in a first-round RT-PCR of the TCR CDR3. TCRdb re-analysed the multiplex PCR reads in MiXCR, keeping a single row per CDR3 protein. This table holds about 700,000 distinct CDR3 sequences, roughly 45% found once. The sample was peripheral blood or thyroid tissue (not recorded which). The receptors originated from an adult man with Graves' disease, either hyperthyroidism or ophthalmopathy (not recorded which).

At least ten counts were recorded for this clonotype. This chain links TRBV7-9 with TRBJ2-7, with TRBD2 identical over 11 bases. Trimming took 3 bases from V and 7 from J; bases not matched to a gene: 2. Per the germline V gene, CDR1 is SEHNR and CDR2 is FQNEAQ (reference sequence). The CDR3 is 13 amino acids. The CDR3 reads CASSLLAGGEQYF. The CDR3 DNA reads as TGTGCCAGCAGCTTGTTAGCGGGAGGGGAGCAGTACTTC. The whole variable domain, filled in from reference TRBV7-9 and TRBJ2-7, reads DTGVSQNPRHKITKRGQNVTFRCDPISEHNRLYWYRQTLGQGPEFLTYFQNEAQLEKSRLLSDRFSAERPKGSFSTLEIQRTEQGDSAMYLCASSLLAGGEQYFGPGTRLTVT.

This chain links TRBV6-1 with TRBJ1-5; TRBD1 might be the D (5 bases). Deletions cut 3 bases from V and 2 bases from J, with 11 bases between. There are 15 residues in the CDR3. CDR1 MNHNS and CDR2 SASEGT come from the germline V gene. The CDR3 loop is CASSEWGVGNQPQHF. DNA for the CDR3: TGTGCCAGCAGTGAGTGGGGGGTGGGCAATCAGCCCCAGCATTTT.

This chain connects TRBV25-1 to TRBJ1-1; D remains unclear. Looked up from germline, CDR1 is MGHDK and CDR2 is SYGVNS. V shed 3 bases and J shed 0 bases, with 14 bases lying between them. The CDR3 runs 16 residues. The CDR3, as DNA: TGTGCCAGCAGTGATGGCGCAGGAGCGTTGAACACTGAAGCTTTCTTT. Protein: CASSDGAGALNTEAFF.

This clonotype came up many times. The chain is built from TRBV19 and TRBJ2-7, with 8 bases aligning to TRBD1. Germline V gives CDR1 LNHDA, CDR2 SQIVND (reference sequence). V was clipped by 5 bases and J by 2 bases; unmatched bases: 2. The CDR3 has 13 amino acids. The CDR3 is CASSQDRAYEQYF. CDR3 DNA: TGTGCCAGTAGTCAGGACAGGGCCTACGAGCAGTACTTC. Combining the CDR3 with reference TRBV19 and TRBJ2-7 gives the whole variable domain DGGITQSPKYLFRKEGQNVTLSCEQNLNHDAMYWYRQDPGQGLRLIYYSQIVNDFQKGDIAEGYSVSREKKESFPLTVTSAQKNPTAFYLCASSQDRAYEQYFGPGTRLTVT.

This chain connects TRBV24-1 to TRBJ2-7; 9 nucleotides align to TRBD1. Germline V gene sequence: CDR1 KGHDR, CDR2 SFDVKD. The CDR3 sequence is 15 residues long. Losses at the gene ends were 4 bases for V and 3 bases for J; bases not matched to a gene: 6. The CDR3 bases are TGTGCCACCAGTGACGGAGGACAGGGGCACTACGAGCAGTACTTC. Translating gives CATSDGGQGHYEQYF.

The table lists this clonotype with a few counts. The chain combines TRBV20-1 with TRBJ1-5, with D uncertain. The germline CDR1 and CDR2 sequences are DFQATT and SNEGSKA (reference sequence). V was clipped by 6 bases and J by 1 base, with 16 bases between them. The CDR3 contains 15 residues. The CDR3 reads CSALIATDSNQPQHF. In nucleotides, the CDR3 is TGCAGTGCCCTGATTGCGACCGACAGCAATCAGCCCCAGCATTTT.

V and J are TRBV11-2 and TRBJ1-3; D possibly corresponds to TRBD1 (6 bases). The CDR3 is 15 residues long. The V end lost 5 bases, the J end lost 5 bases, and 16 bases lay between the germline ends. Germline CDR1 SGHAT, CDR2 FQNNGV. The CDR3 sequence: CASSPLTGDRNTIYF. DNA for the CDR3: TGTGCCAGCAGCCCCTTGACAGGCGATAGAAACACCATATATTTT.

The gene calls are TRBV6-5 and TRBJ1-1; 7 bases are a match to TRBD1. The length of the CDR3 is 12 residues. The ends lost 5 bases at V and 11 bases at J; junction bases unmatched: 8. CDR1 is MNHEY and CDR2 is SVGAGI in the germline V gene. This CDR3 is CASSEGGGSAFF. The CDR3, as DNA: TGTGCCAGCAGTGAAGGAGGGGGCAGTGCTTTCTTT.

The rearrangement uses TRBV29-1 and TRBJ1-6; D uncertain. V shed 8 bases and J shed 4 bases, with 15 bases lying between them. The CDR3 is made up of 14 amino acids. Germline V lookup: CDR1 SQVTM, CDR2 ANQGSEA. DNA for the CDR3: TGCAGCAGCTTGGATGGCTTTTATAATTCACCCCTCCACTTT. Its protein is CSSLDGFYNSPLHF.

The chain uses TRBV11-1 and TRBJ1-2; D is possibly TRBD1 (5 bases). With 5 bases removed from V and 6 bases from J, the gap between germline ends came to 16 bases. This CDR3 region has 14 residues. In germline, CDR1 is SGHAT, CDR2 FQDESV (reference sequence). This chain's CDR3 is CASSIGQGFDGYTF. In DNA form, the CDR3 reads TGTGCCAGCAGCATAGGGCAGGGTTTTGATGGCTACACCTTC.